This T cell receptor beta chain came from a study of beta chain features in type 1 diabetes. CDR1 and CDR2 from the germline V gene are SEHNR and FQNEAQ (reference sequence). V lost 0 bases and J lost 9, with 12 bases in between. There are 14 residues in the CDR3. The sequenced template was cDNA made from the entire isolated RNA. Produced via immunoSEQ multiplex PCR; TCRdb's table is partial and in-frame only. The table shows just over 450,000 clones, with about 29% occurring only once. The genes are TRBV7-9 and TRBJ2-4; the D gene is possibly TRBD2 (5 bases). This sequence originates from a young man in good health. The sequencing input was naive CD4+ T cells from blood. The CDR3 is CASSLAGELSIQYF. In DNA, the CDR3 is TGTGCCAGCAGCTTAGCGGGAGAGTTGTCCATTCAGTACTTC.